Listed below are T cell receptor beta chains from one sample, sequenced in a study of long-term antiretroviral therapy in people with HIV. Using immunoSEQ multiplex PCR, the repertoire was profiled, and TCRdb retains in-frame clones only, with some absent. The table shows about 6,700 clones, with just under 75% occurring only once. The starting material was unsorted PBMCs, obtained 0.1 years before starting antiretroviral therapy. Receptors were obtained from a man between 18 and 29 years old with HIV. The CDR3 runs from the conserved cysteine through the conserved F or W.

cdr3_length	v_call	j_call	cdr3_aa
14	TRBV6-5	TRBJ1-6	CASRVGHLDSPLHF
14	TRBV7-2	TRBJ2-3	CASSLGLAGSRQYF
19	TRBV4-2	TRBJ2-6	CASSQDLSESFSGANVLTF
17	TRBV9	TRBJ2-5	CASSVGRSGGDQETQYF
17	TRBV19	TRBJ2-3	CASSLRPGTRSTDTQYF
14	TRBV6-5	TRBJ2-1	CASSYAAGPNEQFF
13	TRBV6-1	TRBJ1-1	CASSDTGYTEAFF
15	TRBV6-4	TRBJ1-6	CASTQDDLPNSPLHF
15	TRBV6-1	TRBJ2-2	CASSEASGGAGELFF
14	TRBV7-8	TRBJ1-2	CASSLQRQGSGYTF
15	TRBV5-4	TRBJ2-1	CASSRDRGAYNEQFF
14	TRBV2	TRBJ2-3	CASKDLTSTDTQYF
14	TRBV28	TRBJ2-2	CASSFPAGAGELFF
15	TRBV7-3	TRBJ1-6	CASSSSGLLNSPLHF
17	TRBV19	TRBJ1-1	CASRYFQGGTMNTEAFF
11	TRBV6-5	TRBJ1-5	CASGRGQPQHF
12	TRBV6-1	TRBJ2-7	CASIRGPYEQYF
12	TRBV29-1	TRBJ1-1	CSVPTGDTEAFF
16	TRBV11-2	TRBJ1-2	CASSLVGGRQTYGYTF
14	TRBV4-2	TRBJ2-1	CASSQATGKNEQFF
13	TRBV7-9	TRBJ2-3	CAVSRPRADTQYF
12	TRBV11-2	TRBJ2-5	CASSRTELTQYF
13	TRBV2	TRBJ2-3	CASVRGGTDTQYF
13	TRBV18	TRBJ2-4	CASSPPGQNIQYF
16	TRBV28	TRBJ2-2	CASSLSHAGGAEGLFF
13	TRBV29-1	TRBJ1-1	CSVAQNQGTEAFF
14	TRBV19	TRBJ2-3	CASNPGLGYDTQYF
15	TRBV15	TRBJ2-7	CATSRARAGTYEQYF
13	TRBV27	TRBJ2-1	CASSVGSVNEQFF
13	TRBV6-1	TRBJ1-1	CASSEANWREGFF
19	TRBV7-9	TRBJ2-3	CASSLGPPSGGPFTDTQYF
15	TRBV6-1	TRBJ2-5	CASSEAIGGEETQYF
11	TRBV6-6	TRBJ1-2	CASSYDRLYTF
13	TRBV21-1	TRBJ1-2	CASSALLPDGYTF
11	TRBV7-9	TRBJ1-2	CASSPIYGYTF
16	TRBV4-1	TRBJ1-5	CASSQGTGDSNQPQHF
14	TRBV7-3	TRBJ2-1	CASSFGFGYNEQFF
14	TRBV28	TRBJ1-5	CASRETGGNQPQHF
14	TRBV10-2	TRBJ1-4	CASSARVPSEKLFF